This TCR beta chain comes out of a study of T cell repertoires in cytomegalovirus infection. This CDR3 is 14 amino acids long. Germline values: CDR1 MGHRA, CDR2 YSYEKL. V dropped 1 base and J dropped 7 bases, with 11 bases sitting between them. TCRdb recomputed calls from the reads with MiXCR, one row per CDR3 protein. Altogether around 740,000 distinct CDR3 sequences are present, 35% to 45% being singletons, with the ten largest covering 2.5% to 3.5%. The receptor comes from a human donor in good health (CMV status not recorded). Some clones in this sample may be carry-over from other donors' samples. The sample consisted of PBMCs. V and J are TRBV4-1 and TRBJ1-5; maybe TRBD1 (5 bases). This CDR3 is CASSQVREEQPQHF. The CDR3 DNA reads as TGCGCCAGCAGCCAAGTCAGGGAAGAACAGCCCCAGCATTTT.